The 11 T cell receptor beta chains given below trace back to one sample, sequenced in a study of cytomegalovirus exposure and HLA in healthy donors. Use of 60 Vbeta and 13 Jbeta primers characterized the PCR. Libraries were prepared by immunoSEQ multiplex PCR; TCRdb keeps only in-frame clonotypes and omits some of them. The ten most abundant clones cover around 3.6% of a sample with 120,000 or so clones. The source material was PBMCs. These receptors were collected from a man between 18 and 35 years old in good health and CMV-seronegative.

This rearrangement joins TRBV6-1 to TRBJ2-7; D is possibly TRBD1 (6 bases). The length of the CDR3 is 15 residues. V lost 7 bases and J 5 bases, leaving 21 bases between the germline ends. Germline V CDR1 and CDR2: MNHNS, SASEGT. The CDR3 here is CASTTRTALPNEQYF. DNA for the CDR3: TGTGCCAGCACTACTCGGACAGCCCTCCCGAACGAGCAGTACTTC.

The chain is built from TRBV19 and TRBJ1-5; TRBD1 matches at 7 bases. This CDR3 is 14 amino acids long. CDR1 is LNHDA and CDR2 is SQIVND in the germline V gene (reference sequence). Losses at the gene ends were 3 bases for V and 4 bases for J; bases not matched to a gene: 3. The CDR3 bases are TGTGCCAGTAGTATGACAGGGCTGAATCAGCCCCAGCATTTT. This encodes CASSMTGLNQPQHF.

The gene calls are TRBV9 and TRBJ1-3; no reliable D call. The length of the CDR3 is 14 residues. Germline V gene data show CDR1 as SGDLS and CDR2 as YYNGEE. The germline V and J ends were trimmed by 4 bases and 3 bases, with 11 bases remaining between them. The CDR3 sequence is CASSPREGGNTIYF. The DNA for the CDR3 is TGTGCCAGCAGCCCCCGGGAGGGTGGAAACACCATATATTTT.

The genes are TRBV27 and TRBJ1-2; no firm D call. The ends were cut back, 7 bases at V and 0 bases at J, with 15 bases in the middle. Germline values: CDR1 MNHEY, CDR2 SMNVEV (reference sequence). The CDR3 is 15 amino acids. The CDR3 sequence is CASTDGRSPNYGYTF. Here the CDR3 DNA reads TGTGCCAGCACTGACGGGAGATCTCCTAACTATGGCTACACCTTC.

V gene TRBV7-2 combines with J gene TRBJ2-5; TRBD2 agrees at 16 bases. The CDR3 length is 19 residues. V shed 5 bases and J 0 bases; nucleotides not matched to a gene: 9. The V gene's germline CDR1 is SGHTA and CDR2 FQGNSA. The DNA for the CDR3 is TGTGCCAGCAGCGATCCCCCGGGACTAGCGGGGGGGCACCAAGAGACCCAGTACTTC. Protein sequence: CASSDPPGLAGGHQETQYF.

This sequence joins TRBV7-9 and TRBJ1-1; perhaps TRBD1 as D (5 bases). This CDR3 region has 12 residues. Germline V lookup: CDR1 SEHNR, CDR2 FQNEAQ (reference sequence). V was shortened by 1 base and J by 10 bases, with 10 bases between the two germline ends. The CDR3 sequence: CASSLEGVSAFF. In DNA, the CDR3 is TGTGCCAGCAGCTTAGAAGGGGTCTCAGCTTTCTTT.

The chain is built from TRBV30 and TRBJ2-3; the match to TRBD2 covers 10 bases. V gave up 2 bases and J gave up 0 bases; unmatched junction bases: 20. The CDR3 runs to 21 residues. In germline, CDR1 is GTSNPN, CDR2 SVGIG (reference sequence). The CDR3, as DNA: TGTGCCTGGAGTTCCTATTCGATGGGACTAGCGAACTCCACTAGCACAGATACGCAGTATTTT. Its protein product is CAWSSYSMGLANSTSTDTQYF.

This chain uses TRBV19 with TRBJ2-3; 9 nucleotides match TRBD1. This CDR3 spans 14 amino acids. CDR1 is LNHDA, CDR2 SQIVND, per germline (reference sequence). The V segment lost 5 bases and the J segment 5 bases; nucleotides outside the gene matches: 5. CDR3 sequence: CASSRTGAGDTQYF. In DNA, the CDR3 is TGTGCCAGTAGTCGGACAGGGGCCGGAGATACGCAGTATTTT.

J is TRBJ2-5 and V is TRBV7-6; D might be TRBD2 (6 bases). Germline V CDR1 and CDR2: SGHVS, FNYEAQ. V lost 6 bases and J lost 7, with 12 bases in between. The CDR3 is 12 amino acids. The CDR3 DNA is TGTGCCAGCAGTAGGGGAGGAGTGACCCAGTACTTC. It is translated as CASSRGGVTQYF.

The chain combines TRBV5-6 with TRBJ1-2; 8 positions match TRBD1. Looked up from germline, CDR1 is SGHDT and CDR2 is YYEEEE. The CDR3 has 15 amino acids. V shed 3 bases and J 2 bases; nucleotides not matched to a gene: 6. In DNA, the CDR3 is TGTGCCAGCAGCTCCCTCGGGACAGGCAACTATGGCTACACCTTC. The encoded protein is CASSSLGTGNYGYTF. The full variable domain, rest sourced from reference TRBV5-6 and TRBJ1-2, is DAGVTQSPTHLIKTRGQQVTLRCSPKSGHDTVSWYQQALGQGPQFIFQYYEEEERQRGNFPDRFSGHQFPNYSSELNVNALLLGDSALYLCASSSLGTGNYGYTFGSGTRLTVV.

This sequence joins TRBV27 and TRBJ2-7, with D tentatively TRBD1 (6 bases). Germline CDR1 is MNHEY and CDR2 is SMNVEV (reference sequence). V gave up 5 bases and J gave up 4 bases, with 18 bases separating them. The length of the CDR3 is 15 residues. The CDR3 nucleotides are TGTGCCAGCAGTATGTCCCCCACAGGGATTTACGAGCAGTACTTC. It is translated as CASSMSPTGIYEQYF.